What follows are 4 T cell receptor beta chains derived from one specimen sequenced in a study of blood T cells in healthy people across ages (dated by TCRdb to 2014 to 2015). The library came from 5' RACE. For sequencing, an Illumina HiSeq 2500 was employed. A second PCR of roughly 6 to 11 cycles was run with a J-beta primer mix and a sample-barcoded 5' primer. Through fastp at Q25 and MiXCR, TCRdb rebuilt clones from the public reads, retaining in-frame beta chains. A single entry per CDR3 protein holds the most common genes and DNA from its merged rows. For this sample there are 650,000 to 800,000 distinct CDR3 sequences; over 40% appear just once. Of the sample, approximately 15% falls within the top ten clones. Input material: blood. Every receptor here comes from an elderly woman in good health.

This clonotype was seen just once. The chain is built from TRBV3-1 and TRBJ2-3; 11 bases match TRBD2. J gave up 7 bases and V 1 base, and 4 bases lay outside the gene matches. Germline V CDR1 and CDR2: LGHDT, YNNKEL (reference sequence). This CDR3 spans 15 amino acids. The CDR3 reads CASSQVASGGYTQYF. The CDR3 coding sequence is TGTGCCAGCAGCCAAGTCGCTAGCGGGGGGTATACGCAGTATTTT.

CDR3 region: CASSRGINANTGELFF. In DNA, the CDR3 is TGTGCCAGCAGCCGGGGTATCAACGCGAACACCGGGGAGCTGTTTTTT. The chain recombines TRBV3-1 with TRBJ2-2; no clear D gene. This CDR3 has 16 residues. V lost 4 bases, J lost 0 bases, and 12 bases lay in between. Germline CDR1 is LGHDT and CDR2 is YNNKEL (reference sequence).

On this clonotype: A single base separates this from a much larger clone, so it may be a read error. The gene calls are TRBV7-3 and TRBJ2-7, with D unclear. Trimming took 1 base from V and 3 from J, leaving 13 bases between them. The CDR3 is 15 residues long. Germline loops: CDR1 SGHTA, CDR2 FQGTGA. The DNA for the CDR3 is TGTGCCAGCAGCTTAATCCCGCCCAGTAACTACGAGCAGTACTTC. Translation: CASSLIPPSNYEQYF.

Concerning this clonotype itself: With a much larger clone just one base away, this may be a read error. This chain uses TRBV28 with TRBJ1-2, with 7 bases aligning to TRBD1. This CDR3 region has 14 residues. Germline values: CDR1 MDHEN, CDR2 SYDVKM. This CDR3 reads CVSKSAGQVYGYTF. CDR3 nucleotide sequence: TGTGTCAGCAAATCGGCCGGACAGGTCTATGGCTACACCTTC.